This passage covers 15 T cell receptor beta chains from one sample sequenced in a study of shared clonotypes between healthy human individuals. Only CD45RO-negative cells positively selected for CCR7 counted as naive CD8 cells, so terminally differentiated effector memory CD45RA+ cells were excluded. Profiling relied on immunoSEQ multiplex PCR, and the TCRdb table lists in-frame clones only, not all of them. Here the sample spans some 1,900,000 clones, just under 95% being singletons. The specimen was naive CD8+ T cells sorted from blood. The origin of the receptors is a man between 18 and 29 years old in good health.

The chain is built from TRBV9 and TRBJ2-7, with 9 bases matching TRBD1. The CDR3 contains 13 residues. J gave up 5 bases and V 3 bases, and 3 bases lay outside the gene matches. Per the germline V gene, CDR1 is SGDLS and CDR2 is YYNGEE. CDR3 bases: TGTGCCAGCAGCGGACAGGGGGGGAACGAGCAGTACTTC. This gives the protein CASSGQGGNEQYF.

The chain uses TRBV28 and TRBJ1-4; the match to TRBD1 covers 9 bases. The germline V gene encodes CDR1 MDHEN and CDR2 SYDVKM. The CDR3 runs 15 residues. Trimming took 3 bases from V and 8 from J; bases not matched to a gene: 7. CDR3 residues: CASSFLGTGQEKLFF. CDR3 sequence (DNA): TGTGCCAGCAGTTTCCTCGGGACAGGGCAGGAAAAACTGTTTTTT.

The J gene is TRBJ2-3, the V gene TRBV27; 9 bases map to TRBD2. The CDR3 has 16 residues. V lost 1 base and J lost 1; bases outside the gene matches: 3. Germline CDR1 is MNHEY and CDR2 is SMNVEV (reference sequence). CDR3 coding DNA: TGTGCCAGCAGTTTATTAGCGGGAGAGGGCACAGATACGCAGTATTTT. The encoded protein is CASSLLAGEGTDTQYF.

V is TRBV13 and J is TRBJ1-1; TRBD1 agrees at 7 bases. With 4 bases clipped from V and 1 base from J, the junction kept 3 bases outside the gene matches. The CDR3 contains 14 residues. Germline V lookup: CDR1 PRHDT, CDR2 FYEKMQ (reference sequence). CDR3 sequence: CASSYHRGNTEAFF. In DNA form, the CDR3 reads TGTGCCAGCAGCTACCACAGGGGGAACACTGAAGCTTTCTTT.

CDR3 in amino acids: CASTHVGGTDTQYF. The CDR3 coding sequence is TGTGCCAGCACTCACGTCGGGGGCACAGATACGCAGTATTTT. The gene calls are TRBV27 and TRBJ2-3; a possible D gene is TRBD2 (5 bases). Germline CDR1 reads MNHEY; CDR2 reads SMNVEV (reference sequence). Trimming pared 7 bases from V and 1 base from J, leaving 12 bases between. The CDR3 consists of 14 residues.

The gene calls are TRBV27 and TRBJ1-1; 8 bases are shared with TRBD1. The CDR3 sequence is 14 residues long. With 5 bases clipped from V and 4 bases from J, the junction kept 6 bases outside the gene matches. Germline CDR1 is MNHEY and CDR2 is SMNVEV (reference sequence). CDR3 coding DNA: TGTGCCAGCAGTCTACAGGGGGACGGCACTGAAGCTTTCTTT. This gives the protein CASSLQGDGTEAFF.

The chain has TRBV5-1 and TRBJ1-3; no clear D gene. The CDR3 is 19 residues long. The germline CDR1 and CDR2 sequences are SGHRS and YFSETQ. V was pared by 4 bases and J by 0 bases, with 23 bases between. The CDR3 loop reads CASSLHPRPDGNSGNTIYF. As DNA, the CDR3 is TGCGCCAGCAGCCTACACCCACGCCCGGACGGAAACTCTGGAAACACCATATATTTT.

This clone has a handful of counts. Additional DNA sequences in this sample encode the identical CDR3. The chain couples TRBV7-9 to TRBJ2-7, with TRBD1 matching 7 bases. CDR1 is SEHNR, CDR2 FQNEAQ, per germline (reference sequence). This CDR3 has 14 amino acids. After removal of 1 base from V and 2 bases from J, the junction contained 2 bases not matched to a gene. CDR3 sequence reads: CASSLGQGAYEQYF. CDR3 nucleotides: TGTGCCAGCAGCTTAGGGCAGGGGGCCTACGAGCAGTACTTC.

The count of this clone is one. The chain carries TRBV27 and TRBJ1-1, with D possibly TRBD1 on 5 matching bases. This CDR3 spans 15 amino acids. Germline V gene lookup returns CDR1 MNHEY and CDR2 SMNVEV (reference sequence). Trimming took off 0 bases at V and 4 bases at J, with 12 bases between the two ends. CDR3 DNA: TGTGCCAGCAGTTTATCCCCCGGGGCGTTCACTGAAGCTTTCTTT. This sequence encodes CASSLSPGAFTEAFF.

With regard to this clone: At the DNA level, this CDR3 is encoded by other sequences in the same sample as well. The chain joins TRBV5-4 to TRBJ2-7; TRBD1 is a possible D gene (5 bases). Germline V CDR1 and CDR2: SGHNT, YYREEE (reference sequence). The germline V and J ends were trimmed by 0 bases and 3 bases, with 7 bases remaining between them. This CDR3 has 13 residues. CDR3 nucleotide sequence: TGTGCCAGCAGCTTGGGGGGCCTCTACGAGCAGTACTTC. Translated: CASSLGGLYEQYF.

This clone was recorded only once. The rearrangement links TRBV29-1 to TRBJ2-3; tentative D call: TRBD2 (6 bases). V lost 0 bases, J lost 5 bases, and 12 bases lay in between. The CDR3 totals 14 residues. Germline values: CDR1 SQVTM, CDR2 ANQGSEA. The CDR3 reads CSVEEGGAGDTQYF. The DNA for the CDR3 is TGCAGCGTTGAAGAAGGAGGGGCTGGAGATACGCAGTATTTT.

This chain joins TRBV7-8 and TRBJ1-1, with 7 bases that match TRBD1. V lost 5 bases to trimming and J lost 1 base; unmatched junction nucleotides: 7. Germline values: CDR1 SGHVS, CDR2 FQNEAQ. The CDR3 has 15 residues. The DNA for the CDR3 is TGTGCCAGCAGCCTGACAGGGACAGAGAACACTGAAGCTTTCTTT. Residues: CASSLTGTENTEAFF. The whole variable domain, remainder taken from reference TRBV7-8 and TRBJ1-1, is GAGVSQSPRYKVAKRGQDVALRCDPISGHVSLFWYQQALGQGPEFLTYFQNEAQLDKSGLPSDRFFAERPEGSVSTLKIQRTQQEDSAVYLCASSLTGTENTEAFFGQGTRLTVV.

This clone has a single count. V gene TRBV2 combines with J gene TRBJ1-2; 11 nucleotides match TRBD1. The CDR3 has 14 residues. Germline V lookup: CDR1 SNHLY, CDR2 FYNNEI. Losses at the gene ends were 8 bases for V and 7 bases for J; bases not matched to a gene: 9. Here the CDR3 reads CASGTGTGGLGYTF. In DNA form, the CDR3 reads TGTGCCAGCGGAACCGGGACAGGGGGACTTGGCTACACCTTC. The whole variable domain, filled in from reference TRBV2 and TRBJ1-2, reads EPEVTQTPSHQVTQMGQEVILRCVPISNHLYFYWYRQILGQKVEFLVSFYNNEISEKSEIFDDQFSVERPDGSNFTLKIRSTKLEDSAMYFCASGTGTGGLGYTFGSGTRLTVV.

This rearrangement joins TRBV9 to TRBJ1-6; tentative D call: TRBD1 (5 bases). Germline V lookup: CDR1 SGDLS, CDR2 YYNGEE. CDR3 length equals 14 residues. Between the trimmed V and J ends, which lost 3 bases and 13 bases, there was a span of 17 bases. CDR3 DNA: TGTGCCAGCAGCGCTTCTCGGGACTTAGGGCCCCTCCACTTT. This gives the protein CASSASRDLGPLHF.

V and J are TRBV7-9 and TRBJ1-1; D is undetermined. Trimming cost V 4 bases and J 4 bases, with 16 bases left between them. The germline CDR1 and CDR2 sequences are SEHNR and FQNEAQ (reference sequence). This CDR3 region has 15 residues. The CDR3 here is CASSSSGGRVTEAFF. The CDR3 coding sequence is TGTGCCAGCAGCTCCAGTGGAGGGCGGGTCACTGAAGCTTTCTTT.